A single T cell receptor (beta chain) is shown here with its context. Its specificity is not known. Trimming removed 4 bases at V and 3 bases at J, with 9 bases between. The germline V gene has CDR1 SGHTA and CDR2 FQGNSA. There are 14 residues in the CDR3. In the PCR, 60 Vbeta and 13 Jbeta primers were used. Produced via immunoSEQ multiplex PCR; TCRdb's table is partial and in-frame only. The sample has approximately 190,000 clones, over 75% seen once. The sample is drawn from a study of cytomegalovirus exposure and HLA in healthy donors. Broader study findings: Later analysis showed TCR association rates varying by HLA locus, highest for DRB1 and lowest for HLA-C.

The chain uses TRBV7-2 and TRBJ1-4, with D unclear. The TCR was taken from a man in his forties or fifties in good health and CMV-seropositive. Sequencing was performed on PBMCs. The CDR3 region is CASSYSTANEKLFF. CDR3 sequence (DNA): TGTGCCAGCAGCTACTCTACCGCTAATGAAAAACTGTTTTTT.